The 11 T cell receptor beta chains in this list originate from one sample, sequenced in a study of cytomegalovirus exposure and HLA in healthy donors. 60 Vbeta and 13 Jbeta primers were used in PCR. The repertoire was sequenced with immunoSEQ multiplex PCR; TCRdb's copy has only in-frame clones and lacks some. The sample lists some 60,000 clones, 70% to 75% seen once, with 5.4% in the top ten. The sequenced material came from PBMCs. The origin of the receptors is a woman aged 30 to 39 in good health and CMV-seronegative.

Only a few counts were recorded for this clone. The gene calls are TRBV5-1 and TRBJ2-1, with TRBD2 matching over 11 bases. Looked up from germline, CDR1 is SGHRS and CDR2 is YFSETQ. The CDR3 totals 15 residues. J was trimmed by 4 bases and V by 2 bases; bases with no gene match: 2. CDR3 in amino acids: CASSLGTSGYNEQFF. The DNA of the CDR3 is TGCGCCAGCAGCTTAGGGACTAGCGGTTACAATGAGCAGTTCTTC.

V and J are TRBV30 and TRBJ1-1; TRBD1 is a possible D gene (5 bases). Germline CDR1 is GTSNPN and CDR2 is SVGIG (reference sequence). V dropped 5 bases and J dropped 11 bases, with 18 bases sitting between them. This CDR3 has 12 amino acids. The CDR3 coding sequence is TGTGCCTGGGATTCCGGGACTCGGGGGGCTTTCTTT. Residues: CAWDSGTRGAFF.

This chain connects TRBV5-1 to TRBJ1-4; 9 nucleotides align to TRBD1. Germline CDR1 and CDR2: SGHRS and YFSETQ. J lost 7 bases, V lost 0 bases, and 4 bases had no gene match. There are 15 residues in the CDR3. CDR3 residues: CASSLAGQGSEKLFF. The CDR3 nucleotides are TGCGCCAGCAGCTTGGCCGGACAGGGGAGTGAAAAACTGTTTTTT.

The V gene is TRBV11-2, the J gene TRBJ2-1; a weak D match, TRBD2 (6 bases). Trimming left V 3 bases short and J 4 bases short, with 16 bases between. Looked up from germline, CDR1 is SGHAT and CDR2 is FQNNGV. This CDR3 has 16 amino acids. The CDR3 loop is CASSFPKVAEYNEQFF. The CDR3 DNA reads TGTGCCAGCAGCTTCCCTAAGGTAGCGGAGTACAATGAGCAGTTCTTC. The whole variable domain, filled in from reference TRBV11-2 and TRBJ2-1, reads EAGVAQSPRYKIIEKRQSVAFWCNPISGHATLYWYQQILGQGPKLLIQFQNNGVVDDSQLPKDRFSAERLKGVDSTLKIQPAKLEDSAVYLCASSFPKVAEYNEQFFGPGTRLTVL.

The chain recombines TRBV7-9 with TRBJ2-3; weak D call: TRBD2 (6 bases). Germline lookup yields CDR1 SEHNR and CDR2 FQNEAQ (reference sequence). The V and J ends lost 5 bases and 0 bases respectively, with 21 bases between them. The CDR3 is 18 residues long. As DNA, the CDR3 is TGTGCCAGCAGCACTTGGAGACAAAGCGGGCATAGCACAGATACGCAGTATTTT. It is translated as CASSTWRQSGHSTDTQYF.

The chain employs TRBV9 and TRBJ2-2, with 9 positions matching TRBD1. V lost 0 bases to trimming and J lost 5 bases; unmatched junction nucleotides: 17. The CDR3 covers 20 residues. The germline CDR1 and CDR2 sequences are SGDLS and YYNGEE. CDR3 DNA sequence: TGTGCCAGCAGCGTAGAAGGGTCATTGTGGGGACAGGGTAGTACCGGGGAGCTGTTTTTT. Translating gives CASSVEGSLWGQGSTGELFF.

J is TRBJ2-3 and V is TRBV10-2; 14 bases map to TRBD2. This CDR3 contains 16 residues. The germline gives CDR1 WSHSY, CDR2 SAAADI. V shed 6 bases and J 4 bases; nucleotides not matched to a gene: 6. The CDR3 DNA reads as TGCGCCAGCAGCGACTCGGGACTAGCGGGGGCAGATACGCAGTATTTT. This translates into CASSDSGLAGADTQYF.

This clone was counted between two and nine times. The genes are TRBV14 and TRBJ2-1, with 11 bases lining up with TRBD2. V shed 5 bases and J 4 bases; nucleotides not matched to a gene: 4. Per the germline V gene, CDR1 is SGHDN and CDR2 is FVKESK. CDR3 size: 15 residues. Here the CDR3 reads CASSKGLADYNEQFF. CDR3 in DNA: TGTGCCAGCAGCAAGGGACTAGCGGATTACAATGAGCAGTTCTTC.

The gene calls are TRBV28 and TRBJ2-1; 14 positions agree with TRBD2. The length of the CDR3 is 15 residues. Germline lookup yields CDR1 MDHEN and CDR2 SYDVKM. The V segment lost 7 bases and the J segment 7 bases; nucleotides outside the gene matches: 6. CDR3 amino acids: CASKGGTSGSNEQFF. CDR3 sequence (DNA): TGTGCCAGCAAAGGAGGGACTAGCGGGAGTAATGAGCAGTTCTTC.

The CDR3 spells CAWSTGGAGRTEAFF. The CDR3 DNA sequence: TGTGCCTGGAGTACAGGGGGCGCGGGTCGAACTGAAGCTTTCTTT. The gene calls are TRBV30 and TRBJ1-1; 9 bases agree with TRBD1. From germline, CDR1 is GTSNPN and CDR2 SVGIG (reference sequence). The CDR3 is 15 amino acids. V shed 2 bases, J shed 5 bases, and the junction held 9 bases outside the gene matches. Together with reference TRBV30 and TRBJ1-1, the CDR3 gives the full variable domain: SQTIHQWPATLVQPVGSPLSLECTVEGTSNPNLYWYRQAAGRGLQLLFYSVGIGQISSEVPQNLSASRPQDRQFILSSKKLLLSDSGFYLCAWSTGGAGRTEAFFGQGTRLTVV.

A single count supports this clone. CDR3 protein: CASSSKQGASFTDTQYF. Here the CDR3 DNA reads TGTGCCAGCAGTTCAAAGCAGGGGGCTTCCTTCACAGATACGCAGTATTTT. The gene calls are TRBV5-8 and TRBJ2-3; 8 bases agree with TRBD1. The CDR3 length is 17 residues. With V trimmed by 5 bases and J by 2 bases, 13 bases remained unmatched. Germline CDR1 reads SGHTS; CDR2 reads YDEGEE.